These T cell receptor beta chains were read from a single sample in a study of T cell responses to AZD1222 COVID-19 vaccine. Data came from immunoSEQ multiplex PCR; TCRdb stores just in-frame clones and leaves some out. The sample consists of 190,000 or so clones, 88% of them appearing once. Sequencing was performed on peripheral blood, taken 28 days after the second AZD1222 dose. Receptor source: an adult who received the AZD1222 COVID-19 vaccine. CDR3s include the opening cysteine and the closing phenylalanine or tryptophan. The order of the fields is clone size, D gene, V gene, J gene, CDR3 protein, CDR3 DNA. The D gene is left open where the match is weak. Only some rows state a clone size, as once, few, many or a class for expanded clones.

clone_size: .; d_call: TRBD1; v_call: TRBV7-2; j_call: TRBJ2-3; cdr3_aa: CASSAGQGTDTQYF; cdr3_nt: TGTGCCAGCAGCGCGGGACAGGGCACAGATACGCAGTATTTT
clone_size: .; d_call: .; v_call: TRBV19; j_call: TRBJ1-4; cdr3_aa: CASTKTGSGEKLFF; cdr3_nt: TGTGCCAGTACTAAGACAGGAAGCGGAGAAAAACTGTTTTTT
clone_size: .; d_call: TRBD1; v_call: TRBV18; j_call: TRBJ1-3; cdr3_aa: CASSQATGTGNTIYF; cdr3_nt: TGTGCCAGCTCACAAGCGACAGGGACGGGAAACACCATATATTTT
clone_size: .; d_call: .; v_call: TRBV10-1; j_call: TRBJ2-7; cdr3_aa: CASRERVRRHPGRSYEQYF; cdr3_nt: TGCGCCAGCCGCGAGAGGGTCAGAAGGCACCCAGGCAGGTCCTACGAGCAGTACTTC
clone_size: .; d_call: .; v_call: TRBV2; j_call: TRBJ2-7; cdr3_aa: CASRRGSYEQYF; cdr3_nt: TGTGCCAGCAGAAGGGGGTCCTACGAGCAGTACTTC
clone_size: .; d_call: TRBD2; v_call: TRBV6-2/TRBV6-3; j_call: TRBJ2-5; cdr3_aa: CASSSWPAGALKETQYF; cdr3_nt: TGTGCCAGCAGTTCCTGGCCCGCGGGAGCCTTAAAGGAGACCCAGTACTTC
clone_size: .; d_call: TRBD1; v_call: TRBV28; j_call: TRBJ1-3; cdr3_aa: CASSFSGGPGGNTIYF; cdr3_nt: TGTGCCAGCAGTTTTTCAGGGGGGCCGGGCGGAAACACCATATATTTT
clone_size: .; d_call: .; v_call: TRBV19; j_call: TRBJ2-7; cdr3_aa: CATASSEGFREQYF; cdr3_nt: TGTGCCACTGCCTCCTCGGAGGGGTTTCGAGAGCAGTACTTC
clone_size: .; d_call: TRBD1; v_call: TRBV4-1; j_call: TRBJ1-6; cdr3_aa: CASSRSGQGVNNSPLHF; cdr3_nt: TGCGCCAGCAGCCGATCGGGACAGGGGGTAAATAATTCACCCCTCCACTTT
clone_size: .; d_call: TRBD1; v_call: TRBV9; j_call: TRBJ2-7; cdr3_aa: CASSAGTGGTYEQYF; cdr3_nt: TGTGCCAGCAGCGCTGGGACAGGGGGTACGTACGAGCAGTACTTC
clone_size: once; d_call: TRBD1; v_call: TRBV9; j_call: TRBJ2-7; cdr3_aa: CASSVVTGTGPFYEQYF; cdr3_nt: TGTGCCAGCAGCGTAGTTACTGGGACAGGGCCTTTCTACGAGCAGTACTTC
clone_size: .; d_call: TRBD1; v_call: TRBV18; j_call: TRBJ2-7; cdr3_aa: CASSMSPGQGLYEQYF; cdr3_nt: TGTGCCAGCTCGATGTCCCCGGGACAGGGCCTCTACGAGCAGTACTTC
clone_size: .; d_call: TRBD2; v_call: TRBV6-5; j_call: TRBJ2-1; cdr3_aa: CASTMGGSGDEQFF; cdr3_nt: TGTGCCAGCACCATGGGGGGGAGTGGGGATGAGCAGTTCTTC
clone_size: .; d_call: .; v_call: TRBV5-1; j_call: TRBJ2-6; cdr3_aa: CASSLTGSAGANVLTF; cdr3_nt: TGCGCCAGCAGCTTAACAGGTTCGGCTGGGGCCAACGTCCTGACTTTC
clone_size: .; d_call: .; v_call: TRBV7-2; j_call: TRBJ1-2; cdr3_aa: CASSRDTGYGYTF; cdr3_nt: TGTGCCAGCAGCCGGGACACGGGCTATGGCTACACCTTC
clone_size: .; d_call: .; v_call: TRBV6-1; j_call: TRBJ1-1; cdr3_aa: CASSESRGPNTEAFF; cdr3_nt: TGTGCCAGCAGTGAAAGTCGGGGCCCGAACACTGAAGCTTTCTTT
clone_size: .; d_call: TRBD1; v_call: TRBV18; j_call: TRBJ2-3; cdr3_aa: CASSPTGNADTQYF; cdr3_nt: TGTGCCAGCTCACCGACAGGGAACGCAGATACGCAGTATTTT
clone_size: .; d_call: TRBD2; v_call: TRBV18; j_call: TRBJ2-2; cdr3_aa: CASSPSLAANTGELFF; cdr3_nt: TGTGCCAGCTCACCATCCCTAGCGGCTAACACCGGGGAGCTGTTTTTT
clone_size: .; d_call: .; v_call: TRBV28; j_call: TRBJ1-2; cdr3_aa: CASSLQGSYGYTF; cdr3_nt: TGTGCCAGCAGTTTACAGGGGTCCTATGGCTACACCTTC
clone_size: .; d_call: TRBD2; v_call: TRBV19; j_call: TRBJ2-1; cdr3_aa: CASTPSLLAGGDNEQFF; cdr3_nt: TGTGCCAGTACCCCTAGTCTCCTAGCGGGAGGGGACAATGAGCAGTTCTTC
clone_size: .; d_call: .; v_call: TRBV19; j_call: TRBJ1-2; cdr3_aa: CATWAGALRYGYTF; cdr3_nt: TGTGCCACCTGGGCAGGGGCCCTTCGCTATGGCTACACCTTC
clone_size: .; d_call: .; v_call: TRBV5-1; j_call: TRBJ1-1; cdr3_aa: CASSLEYRGPNTEAFF; cdr3_nt: TGCGCCAGCAGCTTGGAGTATCGGGGCCCGAACACTGAAGCTTTCTTT
clone_size: .; d_call: TRBD1; v_call: TRBV30; j_call: TRBJ1-3; cdr3_aa: CAWSRQGLNTIYF; cdr3_nt: TGTGCCTGGAGTCGACAGGGGTTAAACACCATATATTTT
clone_size: .; d_call: .; v_call: TRBV4-1; j_call: TRBJ1-5; cdr3_aa: CASSPLPSQPQHF; cdr3_nt: TGCGCCAGCAGCCCCCTCCCTAGTCAGCCCCAGCATTTT
clone_size: .; d_call: .; v_call: TRBV9; j_call: TRBJ1-2; cdr3_aa: CASSAGGGANYGYTF; cdr3_nt: TGTGCCAGCAGCGCAGGTGGGGGCGCGAACTATGGCTACACCTTC
clone_size: .; d_call: .; v_call: TRBV7-2; j_call: TRBJ2-3; cdr3_aa: CASSLEGRGTDTQYF; cdr3_nt: TGTGCCAGCAGCTTAGAAGGCAGGGGCACAGATACGCAGTATTTT
clone_size: .; d_call: TRBD2; v_call: TRBV4-3; j_call: TRBJ2-1; cdr3_aa: CASREVPNNEQFF; cdr3_nt: TGCGCCAGCCGGGAGGTTCCGAACAATGAGCAGTTCTTC
clone_size: .; d_call: .; v_call: TRBV5-1; j_call: TRBJ2-3; cdr3_aa: CASSLSLASTDTQYF; cdr3_nt: TGCGCCAGCAGCTTGAGCCTAGCCTCCACAGATACGCAGTATTTT
clone_size: .; d_call: .; v_call: TRBV2; j_call: TRBJ2-3; cdr3_aa: CASGYYTDTQYF; cdr3_nt: TGTGCCAGCGGTTACTACACAGATACGCAGTATTTT
clone_size: .; d_call: TRBD2; v_call: TRBV7-3; j_call: TRBJ2-3; cdr3_aa: CASSLKGTGGSTDTQYF; cdr3_nt: TGTGCCAGCAGCTTAAAGGGCACGGGAGGTAGCACAGATACGCAGTATTTT
clone_size: .; d_call: .; v_call: TRBV19; j_call: TRBJ2-7; cdr3_aa: CASLHRRHEQYF; cdr3_nt: TGTGCCAGCCTTCATCGTCGCCACGAGCAGTACTTC
clone_size: .; d_call: .; v_call: TRBV12-3/TRBV12-4; j_call: TRBJ1-2; cdr3_aa: CAIRLEGYTF; cdr3_nt: TGTGCCATTCGACTCGAAGGCTACACCTTC
clone_size: .; d_call: .; v_call: TRBV3-1/TRBV3-2; j_call: TRBJ2-1; cdr3_aa: CASSQASRNEQFF; cdr3_nt: TGTGCCAGCAGCCAAGCGTCTCGCAATGAGCAGTTCTTC
clone_size: .; d_call: .; v_call: TRBV5-6; j_call: TRBJ2-7; cdr3_aa: CASSFQEFEQYF; cdr3_nt: TGTGCCAGCAGCTTCCAGGAATTCGAGCAGTACTTC
clone_size: few; d_call: .; v_call: TRBV4-3; j_call: TRBJ2-1; cdr3_aa: CASSQDWQGYNEQFF; cdr3_nt: TGCGCCAGCAGCCAAGATTGGCAGGGGTACAATGAGCAGTTCTTC
clone_size: .; d_call: TRBD2; v_call: TRBV7-8; j_call: TRBJ2-1; cdr3_aa: CASTEGGLAGYNEQFF; cdr3_nt: TGTGCCAGCACCGAAGGGGGACTAGCGGGGTACAATGAGCAGTTCTTC
clone_size: .; d_call: TRBD1; v_call: TRBV28; j_call: TRBJ1-2; cdr3_aa: CASSLNRDRAAGNYGYTF; cdr3_nt: TGTGCCAGCAGCTTAAACCGGGACAGGGCGGCGGGTAACTATGGCTACACCTTC
clone_size: few; d_call: .; v_call: TRBV21-1; j_call: TRBJ2-1; cdr3_aa: CASSKVTTTDNEQFF; cdr3_nt: TGTGCCAGCAGCAAAGTAACGACTACCGACAATGAGCAGTTCTTC
clone_size: .; d_call: TRBD2; v_call: TRBV27; j_call: TRBJ2-7; cdr3_aa: CASSPGLGGLEQYF; cdr3_nt: TGTGCCAGCAGTCCGGGACTAGGCGGTTTGGAGCAGTACTTC
clone_size: .; d_call: .; v_call: TRBV6-5; j_call: TRBJ1-5; cdr3_aa: CASNTGTDFNQPQHF; cdr3_nt: TGTGCCAGCAATACCGGGACGGATTTCAATCAGCCCCAGCATTTT
clone_size: .; d_call: .; v_call: TRBV5-6; j_call: TRBJ1-4; cdr3_aa: CASSLGLPNEKLFF; cdr3_nt: TGTGCCAGCAGCTTGGGACTCCCTAATGAAAAACTGTTTTTT
clone_size: few; d_call: .; v_call: TRBV30; j_call: TRBJ1-5; cdr3_aa: CAWSHGGRRNQPQHF; cdr3_nt: TGTGCCTGGAGTCACGGGGGAAGACGCAATCAGCCCCAGCATTTT
clone_size: few; d_call: .; v_call: TRBV14; j_call: TRBJ2-7; cdr3_aa: CASSLAGLMVRGRSDEQYF; cdr3_nt: TGTGCCAGCAGCCTCGCCGGATTAATGGTGCGGGGGCGATCTGACGAGCAGTACTTC
clone_size: once; d_call: TRBD2; v_call: TRBV5-4; j_call: TRBJ2-1; cdr3_aa: CASHGRATYNEQFF; cdr3_nt: TGTGCCAGCCACGGGAGGGCTACCTACAATGAGCAGTTCTTC